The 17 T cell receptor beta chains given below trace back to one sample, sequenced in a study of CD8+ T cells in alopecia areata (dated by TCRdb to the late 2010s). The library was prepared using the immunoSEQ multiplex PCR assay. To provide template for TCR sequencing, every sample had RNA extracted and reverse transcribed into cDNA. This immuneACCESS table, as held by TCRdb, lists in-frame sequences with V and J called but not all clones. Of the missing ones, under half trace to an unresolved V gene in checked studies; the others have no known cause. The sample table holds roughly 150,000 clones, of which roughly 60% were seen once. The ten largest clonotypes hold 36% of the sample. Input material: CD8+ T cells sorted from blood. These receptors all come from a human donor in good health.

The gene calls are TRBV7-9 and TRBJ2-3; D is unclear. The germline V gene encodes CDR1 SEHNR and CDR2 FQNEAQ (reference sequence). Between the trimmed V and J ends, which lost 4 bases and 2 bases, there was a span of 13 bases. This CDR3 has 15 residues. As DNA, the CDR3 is TGTGCCAGCAGCTCTCTGATATTACCCACAGATACGCAGTATTTT. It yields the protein CASSSLILPTDTQYF.

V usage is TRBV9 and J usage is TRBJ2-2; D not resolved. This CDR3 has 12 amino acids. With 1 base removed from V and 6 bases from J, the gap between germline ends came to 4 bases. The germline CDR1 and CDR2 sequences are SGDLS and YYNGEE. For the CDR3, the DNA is TGTGCCAGCAGCGTACATCCCGGGGAGCTGTTTTTT. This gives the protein CASSVHPGELFF.

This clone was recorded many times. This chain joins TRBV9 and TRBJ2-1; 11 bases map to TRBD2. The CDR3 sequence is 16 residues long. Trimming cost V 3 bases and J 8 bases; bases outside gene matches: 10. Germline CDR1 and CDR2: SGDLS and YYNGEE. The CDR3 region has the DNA TGTGCCAGCAGCGACAGACCGGGACTAGCGGCCCATGAGCAGTTCTTC. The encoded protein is CASSDRPGLAAHEQFF.

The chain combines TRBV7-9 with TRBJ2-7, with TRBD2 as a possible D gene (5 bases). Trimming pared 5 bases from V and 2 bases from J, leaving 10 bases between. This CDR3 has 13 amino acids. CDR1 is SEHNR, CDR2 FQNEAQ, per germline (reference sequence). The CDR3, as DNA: TGTGCCAGCAGCAACGGAGGAACCTACGAGCAGTACTTC. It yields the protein CASSNGGTYEQYF.

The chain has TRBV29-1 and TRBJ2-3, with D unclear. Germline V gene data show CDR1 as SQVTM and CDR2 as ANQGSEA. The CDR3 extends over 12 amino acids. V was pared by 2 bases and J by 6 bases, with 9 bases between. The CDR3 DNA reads TGCAGCGTTGAATCCCTCGAGGATACGCAGTATTTT. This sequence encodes CSVESLEDTQYF.

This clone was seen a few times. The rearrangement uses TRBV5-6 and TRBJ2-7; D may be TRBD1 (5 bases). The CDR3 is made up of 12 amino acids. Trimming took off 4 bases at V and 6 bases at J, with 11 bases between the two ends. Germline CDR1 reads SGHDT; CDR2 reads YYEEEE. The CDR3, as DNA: TGTGCCAGCAGCCCAACAGGAAGCGAGCAGTACTTC. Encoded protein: CASSPTGSEQYF.

CDR3: CSVRISGRINEQFF. CDR3 nucleotides: TGCAGCGTTCGCATTAGCGGGAGAATAAATGAGCAGTTCTTC. The chain is built from TRBV29-1 and TRBJ2-1, with TRBD2 matching over 9 bases. The germline V gene has CDR1 SQVTM and CDR2 ANQGSEA. Trimming cost V 5 bases and J 7 bases; bases outside gene matches: 9. This CDR3 is built from 14 residues.

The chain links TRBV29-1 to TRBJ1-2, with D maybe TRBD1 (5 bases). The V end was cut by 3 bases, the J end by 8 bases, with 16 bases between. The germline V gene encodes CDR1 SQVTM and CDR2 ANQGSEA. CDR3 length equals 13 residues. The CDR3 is CSVEEGGALGYTF. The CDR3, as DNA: TGCAGCGTTGAGGAGGGAGGGGCGCTCGGCTACACCTTC. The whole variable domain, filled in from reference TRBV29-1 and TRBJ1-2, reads SAVISQKPSRDICQRGTSLTIQCQVDSQVTMMFWYRQQPGQSLTLIATANQGSEATYESGFVIDKFPISRPNLTFSTLTVSNMSPEDSSIYLCSVEEGGALGYTFGSGTRLTVV.

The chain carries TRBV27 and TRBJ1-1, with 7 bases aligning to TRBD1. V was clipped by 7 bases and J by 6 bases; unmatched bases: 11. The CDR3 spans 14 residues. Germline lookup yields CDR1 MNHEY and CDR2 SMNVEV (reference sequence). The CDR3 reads CASIRPTGRAEAFF. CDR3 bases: TGTGCCAGCATACGACCGACAGGGAGGGCTGAAGCTTTCTTT.

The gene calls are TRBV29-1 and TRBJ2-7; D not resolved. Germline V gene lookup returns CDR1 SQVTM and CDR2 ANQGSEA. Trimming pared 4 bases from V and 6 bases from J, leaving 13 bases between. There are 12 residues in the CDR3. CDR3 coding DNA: TGCAGCGTTGCCGGCCCGGACGGCGAGCAGTACTTC. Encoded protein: CSVAGPDGEQYF.

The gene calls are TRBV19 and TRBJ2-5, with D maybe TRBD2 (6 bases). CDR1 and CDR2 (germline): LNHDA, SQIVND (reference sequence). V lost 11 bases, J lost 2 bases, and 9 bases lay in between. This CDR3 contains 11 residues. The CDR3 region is CASGGQETQYF. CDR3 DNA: TGTGCCTCTGGAGGGCAAGAGACCCAGTACTTC.

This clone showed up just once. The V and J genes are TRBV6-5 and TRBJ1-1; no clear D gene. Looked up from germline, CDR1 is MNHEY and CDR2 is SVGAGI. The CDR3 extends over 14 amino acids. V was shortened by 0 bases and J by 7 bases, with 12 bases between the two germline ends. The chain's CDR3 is CASSYSVQAVEAFF. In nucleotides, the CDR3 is TGTGCCAGCAGTTACTCAGTCCAAGCTGTTGAAGCTTTCTTT.

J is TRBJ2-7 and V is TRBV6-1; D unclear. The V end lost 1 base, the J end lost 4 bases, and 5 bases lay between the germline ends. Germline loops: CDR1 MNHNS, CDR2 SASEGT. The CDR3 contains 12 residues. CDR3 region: CASSEVSYEQYF. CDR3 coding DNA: TGTGCCAGCAGTGAAGTCAGTTACGAGCAGTACTTC.

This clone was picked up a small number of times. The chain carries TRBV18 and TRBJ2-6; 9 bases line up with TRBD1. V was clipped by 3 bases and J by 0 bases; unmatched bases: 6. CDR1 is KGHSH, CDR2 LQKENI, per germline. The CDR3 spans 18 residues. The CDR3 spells CASSPPGQGSSGANVLTF. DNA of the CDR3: TGTGCCAGCTCACCCCCGGGACAGGGAAGCTCTGGGGCCAACGTCCTGACTTTC.

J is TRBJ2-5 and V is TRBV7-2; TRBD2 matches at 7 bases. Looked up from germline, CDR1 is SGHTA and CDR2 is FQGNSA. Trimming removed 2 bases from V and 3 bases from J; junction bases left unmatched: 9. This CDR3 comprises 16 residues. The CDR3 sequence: CASSLRRGLQKETQYF. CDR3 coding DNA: TGTGCCAGCAGCTTACGGCGGGGACTACAAAAAGAGACCCAGTACTTC.

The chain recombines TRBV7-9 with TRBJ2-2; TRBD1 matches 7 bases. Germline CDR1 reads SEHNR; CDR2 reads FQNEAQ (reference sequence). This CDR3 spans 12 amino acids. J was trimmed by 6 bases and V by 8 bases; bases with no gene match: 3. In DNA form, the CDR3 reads TGTGCCAGCCGACAGGGCCCCGGGGAGCTGTTTTTT. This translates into CASRQGPGELFF.

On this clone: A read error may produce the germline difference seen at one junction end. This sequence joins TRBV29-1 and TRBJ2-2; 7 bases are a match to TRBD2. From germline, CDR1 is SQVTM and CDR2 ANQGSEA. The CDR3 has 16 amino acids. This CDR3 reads CSVEVRSGLGERELLF. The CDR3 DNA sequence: TGCAGCGTTGAAGTCAGGTCAGGACTAGGGGAGAGGGAGCTGCTTTTT.